This T cell receptor beta chain was obtained from a study of T cells in Graves' hyperthyroidism and ophthalmopathy. Fresh peripheral blood, approximately 9.1 ml, was the source of the PBMCs. V lost 2 bases and J lost 8; bases outside the gene matches: 5. This CDR3 is built from 14 residues. TCR beta CDR3 sequences were amplified from RNA transcripts. TCR CDR3 regions were first amplified by RT-PCR with HTBI primers. Each CDR3 protein gets one entry after TCRdb re-called the multiplex PCR reads with MiXCR. The sample lists 550,000 to 850,000 distinct CDR3 sequences, roughly a sixth occurring once. This clonotype appeared a few times.

The rearrangement joins TRBV12-3 or TRBV12-4 to TRBJ1-1; 10 bases map to TRBD1. Sequencing was carried out using blood. This receptor was taken from a woman aged 45 to 65 with Graves' hyperthyroidism that later progressed to Graves' ophthalmopathy. The CDR3, as DNA: TGTGCCAGCAGTTTATGGGACAGGGGCTCCGAAGCTTTCTTT. Translation gives CASSLWDRGSEAFF.